This T cell receptor (beta chain) was captured by sequencing in a study of siplizumab effects on memory and regulatory T cells. The study, taken as a whole, reports: Unstimulated subsets captured only a minor fraction of alloreactive clones. For siplizumab cultures, the suppressive function of their proliferating Tregs was not confirmed. Naive or memory phenotype assignment was not possible for roughly 80-97% of proliferating CD4+ or CD8+ clones. Memory cells seemed less diverse than naive T cells, which seemed major alloresponse contributors.

Note on this clone: The target antigen is unknown.

This table comes from immunoSEQ multiplex PCR, and its TCRdb copy is limited to in-frame clones, with some not included. The data show over 100,000 clones, over 85% seen once. Germline V gene data show CDR1 as SGHTA and CDR2 as FQGNSA. V lost 2 bases, J lost 10 bases, and 18 bases lay in between. This CDR3 has 15 residues. Sequencing was done on a sample of non-Treg CD4+ T cells sorted from blood. This receptor was obtained from a human donor in good health. The chain employs TRBV7-2 and TRBJ2-1, with D perhaps matching TRBD2 (6 bases). In nucleotides, the CDR3 is TGTGCCAGCAGCTTATTAGCGGTAGAAACAAGGGAGCAGTTCTTC. This translates into CASSLLAVETREQFF. Full variable domain (outside the CDR3, taken from reference TRBV7-2 and TRBJ2-1): GAGVSQSPSNKVTEKGKDVELRCDPISGHTALYWYRQSLGQGLEFLIYFQGNSAPDKSGLPSDRFSAERTGGSVSTLTIQRTQQEDSAVYLCASSLLAVETREQFFGPGTRLTVL.